The present T cell receptor (beta chain) was sequenced within a study of cytomegalovirus exposure and HLA in healthy donors. Germline V gene data show CDR1 as MNHEY and CDR2 as SMNVEV (reference sequence). CDR3 size: 14 residues. Deletions cut 0 bases from V and 6 bases from J, with 9 bases between. The PCR ran on 60 Vbeta and 13 Jbeta primers. Sequenced by immunoSEQ multiplex PCR; TCRdb stores in-frame clones only, minus some. The table lists around 190,000 clones, around 81% of them singletons. The chain couples TRBV27 to TRBJ1-5; unclear D gene. The clonotype comes from a man aged 35-49 years in good health and CMV-seronegative. Sample: PBMCs. Here the CDR3 reads CASSLSESGQPQHF. CDR3 nucleotide sequence: TGTGCCAGCAGTTTATCGGAAAGCGGTCAGCCCCAGCATTTT.